This passage covers 13 T cell receptor beta chains from one sample sequenced in a study of blood T cell repertoires in COVID-19. TCRdb's table, derived via immunoSEQ multiplex PCR, lists solely in-frame clones and lacks some. Among more than 200,000 clones listed, approximately 91% were seen once. Input material: peripheral blood. These receptors came from a human donor in a cohort sampled during active COVID-19.

This chain uses TRBV5-4 with TRBJ2-3, with 14 bases aligning to TRBD2. There are 17 residues in the CDR3. Germline assignment: CDR1 SGHNT and CDR2 YYREEE (reference sequence). Losses at the gene ends were 4 bases for V and 4 bases for J; bases not matched to a gene: 8. The CDR3 region is CASSPQGTSGSADTQYF. The CDR3 DNA is TGTGCCAGCAGCCCCCAAGGGACTAGCGGGAGCGCAGATACGCAGTATTTT.

The J gene is TRBJ1-1, the V gene TRBV7-6; possibly TRBD1 for D (5 bases). This CDR3 spans 15 amino acids. Germline V lookup: CDR1 SGHVS, CDR2 FNYEAQ. With 1 base removed from V and 1 base from J, the gap between germline ends came to 10 bases. CDR3 coding DNA: TGTGCCAGCAGCTTAGAGGGCGGGGGGAACACTGAAGCTTTCTTT. This gives the protein CASSLEGGGNTEAFF.

The chain recombines TRBV6-5 with TRBJ1-2; TRBD1 matches 11 bases. This CDR3 is 15 amino acids long. Germline CDR1 reads MNHEY; CDR2 reads SVGAGI. The V and J ends lost 6 bases and 6 bases, in that order; junction bases with no gene match: 9. In DNA, the CDR3 is TGTGCCAGCAGGCAGGACAGGGGGCGCGCCGATGGCTACACCTTC. Amino acids: CASRQDRGRADGYTF.

This clone is a singleton in its sample. V is TRBV5-8 and J is TRBJ2-7; 9 positions agree with TRBD2. Germline-derived CDR1 and CDR2 are SGHTS and YDEGEE. The CDR3 consists of 15 residues. Losses at the gene ends were 4 bases for V and 4 bases for J; bases not matched to a gene: 9. The CDR3 DNA sequence: TGTGCCAGCAGCCTCGACGGCGGGGGGGCGTACGAGCAGTACTTC. Translation gives CASSLDGGGAYEQYF.

The chain carries TRBV5-4 and TRBJ2-7; 8 bases line up with TRBD1. J was trimmed by 4 bases and V by 4 bases; bases with no gene match: 13. The germline V gene has CDR1 SGHNT and CDR2 YYREEE (reference sequence). This CDR3 is 16 amino acids long. This chain's CDR3 is CASSGPPGGISYEQYF. The CDR3 region has the DNA TGTGCCAGCAGCGGCCCGCCAGGGGGCATTTCTTACGAGCAGTACTTC.

The chain is built from TRBV6-5 and TRBJ1-6; TRBD1 might be the D (5 bases). V lost 4 bases, J lost 7 bases, and 14 bases lay in between. The CDR3 totals 15 residues. The germline CDR1 and CDR2 sequences are MNHEY and SVGAGI. CDR3 amino acids: CASSFRPGVNSPLHF. The CDR3 DNA reads as TGTGCCAGCAGTTTCCGGCCGGGGGTAAATTCACCCCTCCACTTT.

A remark on this clone: The same CDR3 also results from other DNA sequences found in this sample. The V and J genes are TRBV20-1 and TRBJ1-2; D ambiguous. V was pared by 0 bases and J by 8 bases, with 7 bases between. CDR1 DFQATT and CDR2 SNEGSKA come from the germline V gene (reference sequence). The CDR3 totals 11 residues. The CDR3 here is CSARDRGGYTF. The CDR3 DNA follows: TGCAGTGCTAGAGATCGAGGGGGCTACACCTTC.

V gene TRBV19 combines with J gene TRBJ2-7; the D gene is possibly TRBD1 (6 bases). Trimming removed 6 bases at V and 2 bases at J, with 14 bases between. The germline gives CDR1 LNHDA, CDR2 SQIVND (reference sequence). There are 14 residues in the CDR3. The CDR3 bases are TGTGCCAGTAGGGAGACAGGCCATACCTACGAGCAGTACTTC. It translates to CASRETGHTYEQYF.

The V gene is TRBV5-8, the J gene TRBJ1-2, with D tentatively TRBD1 (5 bases). Germline V lookup: CDR1 SGHTS, CDR2 YDEGEE. V dropped 3 bases and J dropped 0 bases, with 9 bases sitting between them. The CDR3 has 14 amino acids. CDR3 in amino acids: CASSWTLTNYGYTF. In nucleotides, the CDR3 is TGTGCCAGCAGCTGGACACTTACTAACTATGGCTACACCTTC.

The chain employs TRBV28 and TRBJ2-7; maybe TRBD2 (6 bases). The CDR3 loop spans 14 amino acids. Germline V gene sequence: CDR1 MDHEN, CDR2 SYDVKM. With 2 bases removed from V and 5 bases from J, the gap between germline ends came to 13 bases. CDR3 DNA: TGTGCCAGCAGTTTAACGGGAGTGTTCCACGAGCAGTACTTC. Protein product: CASSLTGVFHEQYF.

This chain's CDR3 is CATSDLLFSSGISDTQYF. The CDR3 nucleotides read TGTGCCACCAGTGATTTGTTATTTTCTAGCGGGATTTCTGATACGCAGTATTTT. This chain links TRBV24-1 with TRBJ2-3, with TRBD2 matching over 9 bases. This CDR3 is 18 amino acids long. Germline V gene data show CDR1 as KGHDR and CDR2 as SFDVKD. Trimming took 0 bases from V and 6 from J; bases not matched to a gene: 12.

This chain uses TRBV4-3 with TRBJ2-7, with 10 positions matching TRBD2. The ends lost 0 bases at V and 3 bases at J; junction bases unmatched: 14. Germline loops: CDR1 LGHNA, CDR2 YSLEER. CDR3 length equals 19 residues. In DNA, the CDR3 is TGCGCCAGCAGCCAAGAAGATTGGAGGAAGCGGGAGGGCCTCTACGAGCAGTACTTC. Encoded protein: CASSQEDWRKREGLYEQYF.

The rearrangement uses TRBV30 and TRBJ2-7; possibly TRBD2 for D (6 bases). The CDR3 consists of 18 residues. Germline V gives CDR1 GTSNPN, CDR2 SVGIG (reference sequence). Trimming removed 7 bases at V and 5 bases at J, with 33 bases between. CDR3: CASSRGPHTGDRFDEQYF. CDR3 DNA: TGTGCCTCCTCACGGGGTCCCCACACGGGAGATAGGTTTGACGAGCAGTACTTC.